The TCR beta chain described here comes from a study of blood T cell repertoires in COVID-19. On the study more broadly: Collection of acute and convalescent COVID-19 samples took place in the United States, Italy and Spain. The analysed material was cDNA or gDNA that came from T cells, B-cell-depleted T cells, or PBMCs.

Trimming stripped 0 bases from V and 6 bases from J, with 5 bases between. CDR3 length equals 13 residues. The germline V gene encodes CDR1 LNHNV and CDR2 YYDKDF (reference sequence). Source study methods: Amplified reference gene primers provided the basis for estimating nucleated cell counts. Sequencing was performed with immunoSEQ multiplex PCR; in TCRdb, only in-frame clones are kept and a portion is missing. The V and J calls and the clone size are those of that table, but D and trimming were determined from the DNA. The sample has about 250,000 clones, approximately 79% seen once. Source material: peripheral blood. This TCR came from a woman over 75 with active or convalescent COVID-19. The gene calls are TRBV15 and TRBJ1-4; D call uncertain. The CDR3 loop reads CATSREAHEKLFF. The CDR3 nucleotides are TGTGCCACCAGCAGAGAAGCGCATGAAAAACTGTTTTTT.